Below are 32 T cell receptor beta chains sequenced from a single sample in a study of T-cell reconstitution after alpha-beta-depleted transplantation in children. Study-level points and caveats: Hyperexpanded clones declined; after one year, newly produced T cells mostly supplied diversity.

Their target antigens are unknown. Preparation of the TCRbeta library used unique molecular identifiers. TCRdb re-derived calls from the PCR reads in MiXCR, one entry per CDR3 protein. The sample has about 300,000 distinct CDR3 sequences; almost 8% are singletons. Specimen: peripheral blood, collected 360 days after TCRalphabeta/CD19-depleted stem cell transplant. The receptor source for this set is a female patient younger than 10 who had a stem cell transplant for Fanconi anemia, so the T cells may come from the graft donor.

The chain carries TRBV29-1 and TRBJ1-2, with a tentative D call TRBD1 (6 bases). Trimming pared 7 bases from V and 6 bases from J, leaving 18 bases between. Germline V gene lookup returns CDR1 SQVTM and CDR2 ANQGSEA. This CDR3 is 13 amino acids long. The CDR3 spells CSAAFTGSDGYTF. CDR3 coding DNA: TGCAGCGCTGCATTTACAGGGTCGGATGGCTACACCTTC.

This clonotype occurred a few times. The V gene is TRBV3-1, the J gene TRBJ2-1; 7 positions match TRBD2. This CDR3 comprises 16 residues. The V segment lost 6 bases and the J segment 4 bases; nucleotides outside the gene matches: 12. Germline loops: CDR1 LGHDT, CDR2 YNNKEL (reference sequence). The CDR3 sequence: CASSPVAGLPYNEQFF. The CDR3 DNA sequence: TGTGCCAGCAGTCCCGTAGCGGGTCTCCCTTACAATGAGCAGTTCTTC.

This clonotype was picked up a small number of times. The V and J genes are TRBV18 and TRBJ2-3; the D is unclear. The germline V gene encodes CDR1 KGHSH and CDR2 LQKENI. Deletions cut 4 bases from V and 3 bases from J, with 17 bases between. The CDR3 totals 16 residues. The CDR3 nucleotides are TGTGCCAGCTCACAGATTGGCTTCGGATTGACAGATACGCAGTATTTT. Translated: CASSQIGFGLTDTQYF.

In its sample, this clonotype was seen many times. The chain carries TRBV12-3 or TRBV12-4 and TRBJ2-7; D possibly matches TRBD1 or TRBD2 (5 bases each). The CDR3 consists of 14 residues. Trimming took 3 bases from V and 4 from J, leaving 13 bases between them. This CDR3 is CASSLGRLVYEQYF. CDR3 sequence (DNA): TGTGCCAGCAGTTTGGGACGCTTAGTGTACGAGCAGTACTTC.

The V gene is TRBV30, the J gene TRBJ1-2; D possibly corresponds to TRBD1 (6 bases). V was clipped by 5 bases and J by 6 bases, with 10 bases between them. Per the germline V gene, CDR1 is GTSNPN and CDR2 is SVGIG (reference sequence). CDR3 size: 11 residues. CDR3 nucleotide sequence: TGTGCCTGGGACGGGGGGCATGGCTACACCTTC. Its protein product is CAWDGGHGYTF.

The table lists this clonotype with many counts. The CDR3 sequence: CASSFGTSGGREQFF. The CDR3 nucleotides are TGTGCCAGCAGCTTTGGGACTAGCGGGGGAAGGGAGCAGTTCTTC. This rearrangement joins TRBV11-2 to TRBJ2-1; 14 bases align to TRBD2. V trimming: 3 bases; J trimming: 10 bases; junction bases outside the gene matches: 5. The CDR3 is 15 amino acids. CDR1 is SGHAT and CDR2 is FQNNGV in the germline V gene.

This clonotype has a count of ten or more. This rearrangement joins TRBV10-3 to TRBJ2-3, with 7 bases fitting TRBD1. V gave up 2 bases and J gave up 2 bases; unmatched junction bases: 7. The CDR3 has 16 amino acids. Per germline, CDR1 ENHRY and CDR2 SYGVKD. Written as DNA, the CDR3 is TGTGCCATCAGTGAGCCCCGGACAGGCTCCACAGATACGCAGTATTTT. Residues: CAISEPRTGSTDTQYF.

The rearrangement joins TRBV6-1 to TRBJ1-5, with 10 nucleotides matching TRBD1. This CDR3 has 15 residues. V shed 4 bases, J shed 2 bases, and the junction held 2 bases outside the gene matches. From germline, CDR1 is MNHNS and CDR2 SASEGT. Here the CDR3 reads CASSAGTGGNQPQHF. As DNA, the CDR3 is TGTGCCAGCAGTGCTGGGACAGGGGGCAATCAGCCCCAGCATTTT.

This clonotype was picked up many times. J is TRBJ2-5 and V is TRBV5-1; D not resolved. Deletions cut 2 bases from V and 3 bases from J, with 11 bases between. CDR1 is SGHRS, CDR2 YFSETQ, per germline. This CDR3 region has 14 residues. The CDR3 DNA follows: TGCGCCAGCAGCTTAACCGGGTACAAAGAGACCCAGTACTTC. Its protein product is CASSLTGYKETQYF.

Many counts were recorded for this clonotype. V is TRBV9 and J is TRBJ2-2; 8 bases map to TRBD1. Germline assignment: CDR1 SGDLS and CDR2 YYNGEE. The CDR3 is 19 amino acids. V trimming: 2 bases; J trimming: 0 bases; junction bases outside the gene matches: 12. The CDR3 DNA reads as TGTGCCAGCAGCGTCGTCGGACAGGGATTCGTTGCGAACACCGGGGAGCTGTTTTTT. This gives the protein CASSVVGQGFVANTGELFF.

This clonotype was detected many times. This chain uses TRBV7-8 with TRBJ2-3, with 9 bases matching TRBD1. There are 14 residues in the CDR3. The V segment lost 3 bases and the J segment 4 bases; nucleotides outside the gene matches: 2. Germline V gives CDR1 SGHVS, CDR2 FQNEAQ. For the CDR3, the DNA is TGTGCCAGCAGCTTGAGGACAGGGGCAGATACGCAGTATTTT. Amino acid sequence: CASSLRTGADTQYF.

This clonotype has a count of ten or more. The V and J genes are TRBV28 and TRBJ1-3; no clear D. The CDR3 runs to 13 residues. CDR1 is MDHEN, CDR2 SYDVKM, per germline. Trimming removed 8 bases from V and 8 bases from J, with 16 bases in between. The CDR3 DNA sequence: TGTGCCAGCGCCCCCCTAGGTCGATACACCATATATTTT. It is translated as CASAPLGRYTIYF.

The chain has TRBV5-5 and TRBJ2-7, with 7 bases identical to TRBD1. V gave up 4 bases and J gave up 2 bases; unmatched junction bases: 9. This CDR3 region has 15 residues. The germline CDR1 and CDR2 sequences are SGHKS and YYEKEE (reference sequence). CDR3 loop: CASSQIPGQTYEQYV. CDR3 sequence (DNA): TGTGCCAGCAGCCAAATCCCGGGACAGACCTACGAGCAGTACGTC.

This clonotype was detected many times. The chain carries TRBV7-9 and TRBJ2-6; D is undetermined. Germline V gene sequence: CDR1 SEHNR, CDR2 FQNEAQ (reference sequence). This CDR3 region has 15 residues. Trimming pared 4 bases from V and 0 bases from J, leaving 7 bases between. The CDR3 DNA is TGTGCCAGCAGCTCAAGACCCTCTGGGGCCAACGTCCTGACTTTC. Amino acids: CASSSRPSGANVLTF.

Concerning this clonotype: This may come from a read error, since a much larger clone is one base off. The chain is built from TRBV2 and TRBJ2-2; 7 bases match TRBD1. Per germline, CDR1 SNHLY and CDR2 FYNNEI. The CDR3 runs to 18 residues. CDR3 region: CTSSARYRQGVLTGELFF. The CDR3 bases are TGTACCAGCAGTGCCCGTTATCGACAGGGCGTACTCACCGGGGAGCTGTTTTTT.

This sequence joins TRBV7-9 and TRBJ2-1, with 7 bases fitting TRBD2. After removal of 8 bases from V and 5 bases from J, the junction contained 9 bases not matched to a gene. The CDR3 length is 14 residues. Per the germline V gene, CDR1 is SEHNR and CDR2 is FQNEAQ (reference sequence). CDR3 sequence reads: CASGGRVSHNEQFF. In DNA, the CDR3 is TGTGCCAGCGGGGGGAGGGTATCCCACAATGAGCAGTTCTTC.

This clonotype was detected many times. This chain uses TRBV25-1 with TRBJ2-5; 8 bases agree with TRBD2. This CDR3 is built from 15 residues. V trimming: 2 bases; J trimming: 4 bases; junction bases outside the gene matches: 6. CDR1 is MGHDK and CDR2 is SYGVNS in the germline V gene. In DNA form, the CDR3 reads TGTGCCAGCAGTGAAATTCCGCGGGGGGTAGAGACCCAGTACTTC. This encodes CASSEIPRGVETQYF.

This clonotype was counted only a few times. CDR3 nucleotide sequence: TGTGCCAGCAGCTCTGAGGGTGACCGACGACGACAAGAGACCCAGTACTTC. Its translation is CASSSEGDRRRQETQYF. V is TRBV5-4 and J is TRBJ2-5, with D possibly matching TRBD2 (5 bases). Per the germline V gene, CDR1 is SGHNT and CDR2 is YYREEE (reference sequence). V lost 3 bases and J lost 2, with 20 bases in between. The CDR3 extends over 17 amino acids.

V and J are TRBV28 and TRBJ1-5; D might be TRBD1 (5 bases). This CDR3 spans 14 amino acids. In germline, CDR1 is MDHEN, CDR2 SYDVKM. Trimming took off 7 bases at V and 3 bases at J, with 13 bases between the two ends. CDR3 residues: CASNWGGTNQPQHF. CDR3 nucleotide sequence: TGTGCCAGCAACTGGGGGGGGACCAATCAGCCCCAGCATTTT.

This clonotype was detected a few times. This chain connects TRBV7-2 to TRBJ2-1; D possibly corresponds to TRBD1 (6 bases). Germline lookup yields CDR1 SGHTA and CDR2 FQGNSA. V was cut by 1 base and J by 2 bases, with 9 bases left in between. The CDR3 extends over 15 amino acids. The CDR3 loop is CASSLERGTYNEQFF. The CDR3 DNA is TGTGCCAGCAGCTTAGAGAGGGGGACCTACAATGAGCAGTTCTTC.

This clonotype was counted ten times or more. The V gene is TRBV20-1, the J gene TRBJ2-1; TRBD2 agrees at 7 bases. Germline-derived CDR1 and CDR2 are DFQATT and SNEGSKA (reference sequence). The CDR3 totals 14 residues. V dropped 3 bases and J dropped 2; count of bases not matched to a gene: 4. In nucleotides, the CDR3 is TGCAGTGCTAGTGGCGGGAGTCCCTACAATGAGCAGTTCTTC. Amino acids: CSASGGSPYNEQFF.

This chain links TRBV5-1 with TRBJ1-1; D may be TRBD1 (6 bases). V was cut by 7 bases and J by 0 bases, with 10 bases left in between. This CDR3 comprises 13 residues. Germline V lookup: CDR1 SGHRS, CDR2 YFSETQ. The chain's CDR3 is CASQGSLNTEAFF. The CDR3 DNA is TGCGCCAGCCAGGGGTCTCTGAACACTGAAGCTTTCTTT.

The table lists this clonotype with many counts. The chain links TRBV6-5 to TRBJ1-1, with D hard to call. The CDR3 totals 13 residues. Germline CDR1 reads MNHEY; CDR2 reads SVGAGI. V was clipped by 6 bases and J by 6 bases, with 14 bases between them. DNA of the CDR3: TGTGCCAGCAGCTCTTCAGTTGGGGCTGAAGCTTTCTTT. Its translation: CASSSSVGAEAFF.

The V gene is TRBV30, the J gene TRBJ1-5; no firm D call. There are 13 residues in the CDR3. Germline V gene lookup returns CDR1 GTSNPN and CDR2 SVGIG (reference sequence). Trimming cost V 1 base and J 0 bases, with 4 bases left between them. CDR3 sequence: CAWSGRSNQPQHF. The CDR3 region has the DNA TGTGCCTGGAGTGGGCGTAGCAATCAGCCCCAGCATTTT.

The rearrangement joins TRBV6-2 or TRBV6-3 to TRBJ1-2; D gene ambiguous. V was clipped by 2 bases and J by 8 bases, with 21 bases between them. Germline V CDR1 and CDR2: MNHEY, SVGEGT. This CDR3 has 16 residues. The CDR3 reads CASSYRMGETAEGYTF. In DNA form, the CDR3 reads TGTGCCAGCAGTTACCGCATGGGTGAAACTGCGGAAGGCTACACCTTC.

The rearrangement uses TRBV4-2 and TRBJ2-1; 9 bases are shared with TRBD1. Trimming took 8 bases from V and 15 from J; bases not matched to a gene: 17. CDR3 length equals 14 residues. The germline V gene has CDR1 LGHNA and CDR2 YNFKEQ. In DNA, the CDR3 is TGTGCCAGCGGCACACCGGGACAGGGTGAACGGGTGTTCTTC. Translated: CASGTPGQGERVFF.

The chain joins TRBV6-5 to TRBJ2-5, with TRBD1 matching over 8 bases. Unmatched junction bases numbered 12, after V lost 2 bases and J lost 7 bases. This CDR3 is built from 16 residues. Looked up from germline, CDR1 is MNHEY and CDR2 is SVGAGI. DNA of the CDR3: TGTGCCAGCAGTTACGAGGACAGGGCGGCTACTGTGACCCAGTACTTC. Encoded protein: CASSYEDRAATVTQYF.

This clonotype showed up many times. The V call is TRBV10-3, the J call TRBJ1-2, with TRBD1 as a possible D gene (5 bases). The CDR3 sequence is 15 residues long. Trimming removed 8 bases from V and 4 bases from J, with 20 bases in between. Germline CDR1 reads ENHRY; CDR2 reads SYGVKD. The CDR3 DNA is TGTGCCATCTCCCCGGGGGGTGAAGGTGGCTATGGCTACACCTTC. This translates into CAISPGGEGGYGYTF.

The genes are TRBV28 and TRBJ2-7; D possibly uses TRBD1 or TRBD2 (5 bases each). Germline V gene sequence: CDR1 MDHEN, CDR2 SYDVKM. The CDR3 covers 14 residues. Trimming took 7 bases from V and 2 from J, leaving 15 bases between them. The CDR3 DNA sequence: TGTGCCAGCACCTTTGAGCAGGGACCCTACGAGCAGTACTTC. Residues: CASTFEQGPYEQYF. The full variable domain, completed using reference TRBV28 and TRBJ2-7, is DVKVTQSSRYLVKRTGEKVFLECVQDMDHENMFWYRQDPGLGLRLIYFSYDVKMKEKGDIPEGYSVSREKKERFSLILESASTNQTSMYLCASTFEQGPYEQYFGPGTRLTVT.

Many counts were recorded for this clonotype. This sequence joins TRBV5-1 and TRBJ2-5; a possible D gene is TRBD2 (6 bases). The V end was cut by 2 bases, the J end by 3 bases, with 11 bases between. Per germline, CDR1 SGHRS and CDR2 YFSETQ. The length of the CDR3 is 14 residues. The CDR3 loop is CASSFLAREETQYF. CDR3 in DNA: TGCGCCAGCAGCTTCCTAGCGCGGGAAGAGACCCAGTACTTC.

This clonotype was found many times. The genes are TRBV5-1 and TRBJ2-3; TRBD2 might be the D (6 bases). CDR1 is SGHRS and CDR2 is YFSETQ in the germline V gene. CDR3 size: 15 residues. Trimming stripped 2 bases from V and 3 bases from J, with 13 bases between. The CDR3 DNA follows: TGCGCCAGCAGCTTTCCGGGAGAGCTAACAGATACGCAGTATTTT. Residues: CASSFPGELTDTQYF.

This clonotype was found a few times. Sequence at one end of the junction differs from germline and may be a read error. This chain connects TRBV29-1 to TRBJ1-1; D may be TRBD1 (5 bases). Germline V gene sequence: CDR1 SQVTM, CDR2 ANQGSEA. The CDR3 is 14 amino acids. This CDR3 reads CSVDSGPPGSEAFF. Written as DNA, the CDR3 is TGCAGCGTTGATTCGGGACCCCCCGGATCTGAGGCTTTCTTT.